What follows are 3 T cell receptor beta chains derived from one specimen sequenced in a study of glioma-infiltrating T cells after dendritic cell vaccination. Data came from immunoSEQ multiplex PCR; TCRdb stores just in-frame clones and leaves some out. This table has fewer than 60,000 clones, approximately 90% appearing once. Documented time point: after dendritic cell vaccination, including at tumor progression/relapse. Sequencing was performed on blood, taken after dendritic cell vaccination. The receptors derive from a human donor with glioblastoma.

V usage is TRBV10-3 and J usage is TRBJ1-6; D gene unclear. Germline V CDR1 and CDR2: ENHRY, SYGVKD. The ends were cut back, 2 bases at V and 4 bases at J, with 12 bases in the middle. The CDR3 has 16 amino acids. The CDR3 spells CAISEGETGYNSPLHF. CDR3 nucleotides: TGTGCCATCAGTGAGGGGGAGACCGGATATAATTCACCCCTCCACTTT.

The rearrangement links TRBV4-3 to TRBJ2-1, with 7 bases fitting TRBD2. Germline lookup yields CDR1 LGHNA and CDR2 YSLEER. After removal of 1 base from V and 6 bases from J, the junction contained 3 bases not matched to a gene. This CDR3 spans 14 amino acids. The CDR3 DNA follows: TGCGCCAGCAGCCAAGCAGGCGGGGGCAATGAGCAGTTCTTC. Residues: CASSQAGGGNEQFF.

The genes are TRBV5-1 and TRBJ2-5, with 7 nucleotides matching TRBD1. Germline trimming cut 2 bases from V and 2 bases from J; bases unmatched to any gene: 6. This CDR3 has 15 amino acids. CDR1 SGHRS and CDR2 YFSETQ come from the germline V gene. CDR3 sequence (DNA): TGCGCCAGCAGCTTACCCCGGGACAGTCAAGAGACCCAGTACTTC. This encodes CASSLPRDSQETQYF.